This T cell receptor (beta chain) comes out of a study of a mutant IDH1 vaccine in newly diagnosed glioma (dated by TCRdb to about 2021). Turning to the overall study: In the chemotherapy-containing groups, vaccination started alongside temozolomide cycles, whereas in patients who had radiotherapy alone it started 4-6 weeks after radiotherapy. The 32 treated patients were around 62% male and about 38% female, with a mean age of approximately 40 years. Longitudinal TCRB deep sequencing was done for 20 to 25 treated patients, wherever samples were available for exploratory analyses. Six visits were used for peripheral blood collection: V03 (baseline), V05, V07, V10, V12 and V13. Before enrollment, most patients had been given radiochemotherapy with temozolomide as standard therapy, while the rest had received either radiotherapy alone or temozolomide alone. The week-35 safety follow-up was designated visit V12, and the week-47 end of study was designated visit V13.

This clone was detected only a few times. No antigen is known for it. No quality values exist for individual bases; no much larger clone is one base distant. After removal of 3 bases from V and 6 bases from J, the junction retains 8 bases not matched to a gene. The CDR3, from cysteine to phenylalanine, totals 15 residues. Solely the CDR3 DNA is kept, with 45 bases framed from the first base. Based on the germline V gene, the CDR1 and CDR2 sequences are KGHSH and LQKENI. The library was made by the immunoSEQ multiplex PCR assay. Rearranged TCR beta chain sequences were amplified with the hsTCRB Kit following the manufacturer's protocol. TCRB libraries were sequenced on an Illumina MiSeq. The published analysis was carried out like this. The kit vendor's proprietary platform handled demultiplexing, trimming and gene mapping. The immuneACCESS repertoire file appears here via TCRdb, limited to in-frame rearrangements. These files lack a portion of the clones; in checked studies, under half of the deficit traces to unresolved V genes, and the cause of the others is not known. The DNA gave D and trimming, while V, J and clone size come from that table. In this sample the table shows around 44,000 clones, 65% to 85% of which occur a single time. Less than 7.5% of the sample is in the top ten clones.

The sample's time point label, in plain terms: week 35, safety follow-up. A 20-mer mutant IDH1 peptide at 300 micrograms in Montanide made up each vaccine dose, which was injected subcutaneously together with topical imiquimod. Eight vaccinations were administered to patients in weeks 1, 3, 5, 7, 11, 15, 19 and 23, corresponding to visits V03 through V10. Newly diagnosed WHO grade 3 or 4 IDH1-mutant astrocytomas showing loss of nuclear ATRX were present in the donors. The samples were drawn from NOA16, a multicentre, single-arm, open-label phase I trial in Germany that tested a mutant IDH1 peptide vaccine in humans for the first time. Genomic DNA for TCRB sequencing was isolated from EDTA blood with the DNeasy Blood and Tissue Kit. Summary of the overall study and its limitations: No apparent relationship was observed between pseudoprogression and alterations in the top peripheral T cell clonotypes detected by TCRB sequencing. The authors stated that sample limitations prevented analyses of patient blood samples from being reproduced. Availability determined which PBMC samples were chosen for TCRB deep sequencing. Across multiple MHC alleles, vaccine-induced immune responses were seen in around 93% of patients.

Recombination linked TRBV18 to TRBJ1-1, with 9 bases aligning to TRBD1. Source: PBMCs, taken from a glioma patient whose treatment included an IDH1 peptide vaccine. The source is a man in his forties with glioma. The DNA sequence is as follows: TGTGCCAGCTCACCCGGACAGGGGAAATTCTCTGAAGCTTTCTTT. It encodes CASSPGQGKFSEAFF.